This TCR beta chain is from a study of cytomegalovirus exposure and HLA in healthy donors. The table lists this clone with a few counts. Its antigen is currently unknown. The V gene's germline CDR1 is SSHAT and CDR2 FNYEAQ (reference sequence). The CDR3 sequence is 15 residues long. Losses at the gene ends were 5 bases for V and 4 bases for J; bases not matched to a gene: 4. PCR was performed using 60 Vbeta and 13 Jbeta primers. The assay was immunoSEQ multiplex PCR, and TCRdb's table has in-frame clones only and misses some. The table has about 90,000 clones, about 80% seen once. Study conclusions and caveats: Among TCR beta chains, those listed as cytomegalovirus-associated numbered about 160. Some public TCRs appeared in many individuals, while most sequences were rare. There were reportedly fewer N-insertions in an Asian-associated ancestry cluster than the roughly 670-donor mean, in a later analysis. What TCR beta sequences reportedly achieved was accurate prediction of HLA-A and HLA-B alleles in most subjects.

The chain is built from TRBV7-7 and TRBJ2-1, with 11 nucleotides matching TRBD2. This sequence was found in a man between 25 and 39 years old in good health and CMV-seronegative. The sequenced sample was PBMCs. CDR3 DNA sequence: TGTGCCAGCAGCCAACTAGCGGGGGTGTACAATGAGCAGTTCTTC. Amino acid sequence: CASSQLAGVYNEQFF. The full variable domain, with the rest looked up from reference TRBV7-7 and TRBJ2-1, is GAGVSQSPRYKVTKRGQDVTLRCDPISSHATLYWYQQALGQGPEFLTYFNYEAQPDKSGLPSDRFSAERPEGSISTLTIQRTEQRDSAMYRCASSQLAGVYNEQFFGPGTRLTVL.